The rows below give T cell receptor beta chains drawn from one sample of a study of blood T cell repertoires in COVID-19. Only in-frame clones appear in the TCRdb table, and some are missing; sequencing was by immunoSEQ multiplex PCR. Altogether under 80,000 clones are present, roughly 80% being singletons, with the ten largest covering about 15%. The specimen was peripheral blood. Every receptor here comes from a man aged 55-75 years with COVID-19, enrolled during active disease. The CDR3 runs from the conserved cysteine through the conserved F or W. A D gene is named only where the DNA matches it firmly. Expanded clones are given a class, and other clones once, few, many or no size at all.

clone size,V gene,D gene,J gene,CDR3 DNA,CDR3 protein
NA,TRBV10-3,TRBD2,TRBJ2-1,TGTGCCATCAGCCGCTATGCGGCGGGAGAGGGAGAAGAGCAGTTCTTC,CAISRYAAGEGEEQFF
once,TRBV7-3,TRBD1,TRBJ2-3,TGTGCCAGCAGCTTATTTTCTCGGACAGGGGGAAAAGATACGCAGTATTTT,CASSLFSRTGGKDTQYF
NA,TRBV7-9,NA,TRBJ2-1,TGTGCCAGCAGCAACCAGGTAAACAATGAGCAGTTCTTC,CASSNQVNNEQFF
NA,TRBV29-1,TRBD1,TRBJ2-5,TGCAGCGGGGTTAGACAGGGGATTTATGAGACCCAGTACTTC,CSGVRQGIYETQYF
NA,TRBV6-1,NA,TRBJ1-6,TGTGCCAGCAGTGAATTCAGGGTTTCACCCCTCCACTTT,CASSEFRVSPLHF
NA,TRBV28,NA,TRBJ2-3,TGTGCCAGCAGTTTTGACTATCCCACAGATACGCAGTATTTT,CASSFDYPTDTQYF
NA,TRBV29-1,NA,TRBJ2-3,TGCAGCGCAGAGAGCGGTACTAGCACAGATACGCAGTATTTT,CSAESGTSTDTQYF
few,TRBV9,NA,TRBJ1-2,TGTGCCAGCAGCGTTAACCGGGGAGGAGATAACTATGGCTACACCTTC,CASSVNRGGDNYGYTF
NA,TRBV27,NA,TRBJ2-3,TGTGCCAGCAATCGGAGGTCGACTAGCACAGATACGCAGTATTTT,CASNRRSTSTDTQYF
NA,TRBV2,NA,TRBJ1-6,TGTGCCAGCACCTGGGACCAGGGGAGACCCCTCCACTTT,CASTWDQGRPLHF
few,TRBV9,TRBD1,TRBJ1-1,TGTGCCAGCAGCGTCCGGGACAGAACCCTTTCGAACACTGAAGCTTTCTTT,CASSVRDRTLSNTEAFF
NA,TRBV19,TRBD1,TRBJ1-6,TGTGCCAGTAGTGCTTCCGGGACAGTTGGCTATAATTCACCCCTCCACTTT,CASSASGTVGYNSPLHF
NA,TRBV7-2,TRBD1,TRBJ1-2,TGTGCCAGCATCTCTGGTTTGGGACAGTATGGCTACACCTTC,CASISGLGQYGYTF
many,TRBV29-1,TRBD1,TRBJ1-6,TGCAGCGCTGCGACAGGGAAAAGGAATTCACCCCTCCACTTT,CSAATGKRNSPLHF
few,TRBV19,TRBD1,TRBJ1-1,TGTGCCAGTAGTATAGAAGGACAGGGAAGAACTGAAGCTTTCTTT,CASSIEGQGRTEAFF
NA,TRBV9,TRBD1,TRBJ2-7,TGTGCCAGCAGCACAGGGACAGGGATGAGCTCCTACGAGCAGTACTTC,CASSTGTGMSSYEQYF
NA,TRBV5-4,TRBD2,TRBJ2-3,TGCGGGCGGGGGACAGATACGCAGTATTTT,CGRGTDTQYF
NA,TRBV4-2,TRBD2,TRBJ2-7,TGTGCCAGCAGCCAAGATTATGCGGGAGGGCCTTTTGACGAGCAGTACTTC,CASSQDYAGGPFDEQYF
NA,TRBV3-1/TRBV3-2,NA,TRBJ1-2,TGTGCCAGCAGCGCACAGACCTATGGCTACACCTTC,CASSAQTYGYTF
NA,TRBV5-4,NA,TRBJ2-7,TGTGCCAGCAGCTGGGGCGGGACGTTTACCGAGCAGTACTTC,CASSWGGTFTEQYF
NA,TRBV4-2,TRBD2,TRBJ2-1,TGTGCCAGCAGCCAAGATCTGAGCGGGAGCCCGAACAATGAGCAGTTCTTC,CASSQDLSGSPNNEQFF
NA,TRBV28,NA,TRBJ1-2,TGTGCCAGCAGTTACAGGGCCGGATGGCTTCATGGCTACACCTTC,CASSYRAGWLHGYTF
many,TRBV28,TRBD1,TRBJ1-3,TGTGCCAGCAGACCGGGACAGGGTGGAAACACCATATATTTT,CASRPGQGGNTIYF
NA,TRBV5-1,NA,TRBJ2-7,TGCGCCAGCAGCTTGAGTCCAGCGGCCGGGGAGCAGTACTTC,CASSLSPAAGEQYF
NA,TRBV5-1,NA,TRBJ2-5,TGCGCCAGCAGAACTGGGACAAGCCAAGAGACCCAGTACTTC,CASRTGTSQETQYF
NA,TRBV20-1,NA,TRBJ2-7,TGCAGTGCTAGTCCACGCCTCCGAGTCTACGAGCAGTACTTC,CSASPRLRVYEQYF
once,TRBV28,NA,TRBJ1-4,TGTGCCAGCATTAAGGGGGTTCCTAATGAAAAACTGTTTTTT,CASIKGVPNEKLFF
NA,TRBV6-6,TRBD2,TRBJ2-7,TGTGCCAGCACGGGGGGTCCGGTCGAGCAGTACTTC,CASTGGPVEQYF